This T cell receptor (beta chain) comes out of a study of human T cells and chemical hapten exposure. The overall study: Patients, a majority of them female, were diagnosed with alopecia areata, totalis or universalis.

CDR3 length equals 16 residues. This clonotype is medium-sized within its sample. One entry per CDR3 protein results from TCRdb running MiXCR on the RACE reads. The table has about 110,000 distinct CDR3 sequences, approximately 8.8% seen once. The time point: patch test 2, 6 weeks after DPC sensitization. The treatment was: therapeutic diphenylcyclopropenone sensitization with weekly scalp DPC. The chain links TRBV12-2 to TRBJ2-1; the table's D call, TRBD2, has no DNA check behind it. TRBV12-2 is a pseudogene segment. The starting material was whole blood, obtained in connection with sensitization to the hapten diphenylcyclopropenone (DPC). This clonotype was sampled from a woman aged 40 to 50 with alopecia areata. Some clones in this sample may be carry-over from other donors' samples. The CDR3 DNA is TGTGCAAGTCGCTTAGAAGCGACCTCCGTTATAGGTGAGCAGTTCTTC. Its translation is CASRLEATSVIGEQFF.